The present TCR beta chain was sequenced within a study of shared clonotypes between healthy human individuals. Study information: Contributing individuals were a couple of females and a few males aged 18 to 49.

Study outcomes and limitations: Generation of non-shared clonotypes was less probable than generation of clonotypes shared by all four donors.

With regard to this clone: What it binds is unknown.

Assay used: immunoSEQ multiplex PCR; TCRdb lists only in-frame clones, some missing. The top ten clones hold approximately 25% of a sample with about 680,000 clones, 92% of them seen once. V gave up 5 bases and J gave up 0 bases; unmatched junction bases: 8. The CDR3 is 16 amino acids. CDR1 is SGHTA and CDR2 is FQGNSA in the germline V gene. CD45RO negativity and positive selection for CCR7 defined naive CD8 cells, a population that excluded terminally differentiated effector memory CD45RA+ cells. Sequenced input: naive CD8+ T cells sorted from blood. The chain carries TRBV7-2 and TRBJ2-7; 9 positions agree with TRBD2. This sequence originates from a man aged 25 to 40 in good health. CDR3 protein: CASSQPRTSVSYEQYF. CDR3 bases: TGTGCCAGCAGCCAACCTCGGACTAGCGTCTCCTACGAGCAGTACTTC.